The TCR beta chain described here comes from a study of T cell repertoires in aging, cancer and after chemotherapy. CDR1 and CDR2 from the germline V gene are SGHVS and FNYEAQ. This CDR3 contains 13 residues. Trimming stripped 5 bases from V and 7 bases from J, with 15 bases between. TCR beta rearrangements were amplified from peripheral blood genomic DNA. A mixed TRB-A/B primer pool amplified rearranged TRB by multiplex touch-down PCR. TCRdb reanalysed the multiplex PCR reads using MiXCR and keeps one entry per CDR3 protein. The table lists 8,000 to 10,000 distinct CDR3 sequences, around 33% of them singletons, with roughly 3.5% in the top ten.

The source material was blood. The receptor was isolated from a human donor in good health. V gene TRBV7-6 combines with J gene TRBJ2-7; D not resolved. As DNA, the CDR3 is TGTGCCAGCAGCACCCGCCAGGCCCGGGAGCAGTACTTC. Amino acid sequence: CASSTRQAREQYF. The full variable domain, in which reference TRBV7-6 and TRBJ2-7 provide the parts outside the CDR3, is GAGVSQSPRYKVTKRGQDVALRCDPISGHVSLYWYRQALGQGPEFLTYFNYEAQQDKSGLPNDRFSAERPEGSISTLTIQRTEQRDSAMYRCASSTRQAREQYFGPGTRLTVT.